This T cell receptor beta chain originates from a study of T cells in Graves' hyperthyroidism and ophthalmopathy. Study summary: At the time of initial diagnosis and before any treatment, peripheral blood was collected. Study results and limitations: Most thyroid clonotypes with frequency above 0.001 were detected in blood.

Thyroid ultrasound, orbital computed tomography, clinical symptoms, and serum thyroxine and TRAb underpinned diagnoses. This clonotype has at least ten counts. As yet, its antigen is unknown. The CDR3 regions of TCR beta were amplified from RNA transcripts. First-round RT-PCR targeting the TCR CDR3 was performed with the HTBI primer set. MiXCR, run by TCRdb on the multiplex PCR reads, gives a single entry per CDR3 protein. The data contain a few hundred thousand distinct CDR3 sequences, around a fifth of them singletons. Germline assignment: CDR1 SGHDT and CDR2 YYEEEE. V shed 4 bases, J shed 2 bases, and the junction held 12 bases outside the gene matches. This CDR3 has 16 amino acids.

The receptor was derived from a woman between 45 and 65 years old with Graves' hyperthyroidism. The specimen sequenced was blood. This rearrangement joins TRBV5-6 to TRBJ2-7; 7 positions match TRBD1. This CDR3 is CASSTFSGTVTYEQYF. The CDR3 DNA follows: TGTGCCAGCAGCACATTTTCCGGGACAGTCACCTACGAGCAGTACTTC.